This is a list of T cell receptor beta chains from one sample in a study of T cell responses to AZD1222 COVID-19 vaccine. The repertoire was sequenced with immunoSEQ multiplex PCR; TCRdb's copy has only in-frame clones and lacks some. The sample has about 150,000 clones, 88% seen once. The sample consisted of peripheral blood, taken after recovery from COVID-19. The source is an adult who had recovered from COVID-19. CDR3s include the opening cysteine and the closing phenylalanine or tryptophan. The D gene is left open where the match is weak. Part of the rows lack a size; the others show once, few, many or a class for expanded clones.

V	D	size	J	CDR3	DNA
TRBV20-1	TRBD1	-	TRBJ2-7	CSASPGQGLSYEQYF	TGCAGTGCTAGTCCGGGACAGGGCCTCTCCTACGAGCAGTACTTC
TRBV10-3	-	-	TRBJ1-4	CAISETDRAFDEKLFF	TGTGCCATCAGTGAGACCGACAGAGCCTTTGATGAAAAACTGTTTTTT
TRBV29-1	-	-	TRBJ2-3	CSVGGQVRSDTQYF	TGCAGCGTTGGGGGGCAGGTTAGATCAGATACGCAGTATTTT
TRBV5-6	TRBD2	-	TRBJ2-1	CASSLDSGRGYNEQFF	TGTGCCAGCAGCTTGGATAGCGGGAGAGGCTACAATGAGCAGTTCTTC
TRBV25-1	TRBD1	-	TRBJ2-3	CASSLQGASTDTQYF	TGTGCCAGCAGCCTACAGGGGGCTAGCACAGATACGCAGTATTTT
TRBV5-1	-	-	TRBJ1-5	CASSLAGAGNQPQHF	TGCGCCAGCAGCTTGGCGGGGGCTGGCAATCAGCCCCAGCATTTT
TRBV5-1	TRBD2	-	TRBJ2-1	CASSGSFGTSGSNEQFF	TGCGCCAGCAGCGGCAGTTTTGGGACTAGCGGGAGCAATGAGCAGTTCTTC
TRBV10-3	TRBD1	-	TRBJ1-2	CAISESQGAYGYTF	TGTGCCATCAGTGAGTCCCAGGGGGCGTATGGCTACACCTTC
TRBV15	-	-	TRBJ1-1	CATTPGQRVNTEAFF	TGTGCCACCACTCCTGGACAGCGAGTTAACACTGAAGCTTTCTTT
TRBV9	TRBD2	-	TRBJ2-1	CASSPWTSGRKYNEQFF	TGTGCCAGCAGCCCCTGGACTAGCGGGAGGAAATACAATGAGCAGTTCTTC
TRBV5-1	TRBD2	-	TRBJ2-7	CASSLAGRGYEQYF	TGCGCCAGCAGCTTGGCCGGGAGGGGATACGAGCAGTACTTC
TRBV19	TRBD2	once	TRBJ2-1	CASSIGQRGSYNEQFF	TGTGCCAGTAGTATTGGGCAGCGGGGGTCCTACAATGAGCAGTTCTTC
TRBV19	-	once	TRBJ1-2	CASSRSLGLDGYTF	TGTGCCAGTAGTAGAAGTTTGGGATTGGACGGCTACACCTTC
TRBV10-1	-	-	TRBJ2-3	CASSVGPDTQYF	TGCGCCAGCAGTGTAGGTCCAGATACGCAGTATTTT
TRBV29-1	-	-	TRBJ1-1	CSVDSTAFF	TGCAGCGTTGACAGTACGGCTTTCTTT
TRBV21-1	-	-	TRBJ1-1	CASGGLHRGEAFF	TGTGCCAGCGGCGGCCTCCACCGAGGGGAAGCTTTCTTT
TRBV18	-	-	TRBJ1-2	CASSTLRQLSNYGYTF	TGTGCCAGCTCAACCCTTCGGCAGCTCTCTAACTATGGCTACACCTTC
TRBV5-1	TRBD1	-	TRBJ1-4	CASSSSGGIHEKLFF	TGCGCCAGCAGCTCTTCAGGGGGTATTCATGAAAAACTGTTTTTT
TRBV19	TRBD1	-	TRBJ2-7	CASSISHRGLSTYEQYF	TGTGCCAGTAGTATCAGTCACAGGGGGCTATCCACCTACGAGCAGTACTTC
TRBV6-6	TRBD1	-	TRBJ2-2	CASRTGGGNTGELFF	TGTGCCAGCAGGACAGGGGGCGGGAATACCGGGGAGCTGTTTTTT
TRBV4-3	TRBD1	-	TRBJ1-6	CASSRGPGTGDNSPLHF	TGCGCCAGCAGCCGTGGACCCGGGACAGGGGACAATTCACCCCTCCACTTT
TRBV29-1	TRBD1	-	TRBJ2-6	CSVETGHGANVLTF	TGCAGCGTGGAGACAGGGCATGGGGCCAACGTCCTGACTTTC
TRBV9	TRBD1	few	TRBJ1-6	CASSAGQGSPLHF	TGTGCCAGCAGCGCGGGACAGGGTTCACCCCTCCACTTT
TRBV3-1/TRBV3-2	TRBD1	-	TRBJ2-7	CASSQELGQGSPEQYF	TGTGCCAGCAGCCAAGAGCTCGGACAGGGAAGCCCCGAGCAGTACTTC
TRBV21-1	-	-	TRBJ2-5	CASSLRGGEGVEETQYF	TGTGCCAGCAGCCTTCGAGGGGGCGAGGGGGTTGAGGAGACCCAGTACTTC
TRBV5-1	-	-	TRBJ2-1	CASSRLADYNEQFF	TGCGCCAGCAGTCGTTTAGCGGACTACAATGAGCAGTTCTTC
TRBV12-3/TRBV12-4	-	-	TRBJ2-7	CASSQGGAYEQYF	TGTGCCAGCTCGCAGGGGGGAGCCTACGAGCAGTACTTC
TRBV4-3	TRBD1	-	TRBJ1-2	CASSLAGQATYGYTF	TGCGCCAGCAGCCTCGCGGGACAGGCCACCTATGGCTACACCTTC
TRBV2	-	-	TRBJ2-1	CASSREWTHNEQFF	TGTGCCAGCAGCCGGGAGTGGACGCACAATGAGCAGTTCTTC
TRBV4-2	TRBD1	-	TRBJ1-2	CASSQHGTDHGYTF	TGTGCCAGCAGCCAGCACGGGACAGATCATGGCTACACCTTC
TRBV27	-	-	TRBJ1-2	CASSLSWAATLPYGYTF	TGTGCCAGCAGTTTATCGTGGGCAGCTACTTTACCCTATGGCTACACCTTC
TRBV5-4	TRBD2	-	TRBJ2-1	CASSAGTSDGFVEQFF	TGTGCCAGCAGCGCCGGGACTAGCGACGGTTTCGTTGAGCAGTTCTTC
TRBV9	-	few	TRBJ1-1	CASSPEGGGAFF	TGTGCCAGCAGCCCAGAGGGGGGGGGAGCTTTCTTT
TRBV28	-	-	TRBJ1-4	CASGQYAGLFF	TGTGCCAGCGGCCAGTATGCGGGACTGTTTTTT
TRBV7-2	TRBD1	-	TRBJ1-1	CASSFDRDTEAFF	TGTGCCAGCAGCTTCGACAGGGACACTGAAGCTTTCTTT
TRBV7-9	-	-	TRBJ1-1	CASSLGGTQGNTEAFF	TGTGCCAGCAGCTTAGGAGGCACACAGGGGAACACTGAAGCTTTCTTT
TRBV5-1	TRBD2	-	TRBJ2-7	CASSLVPSGTYEQYF	TGCGCCAGCAGCTTGGTCCCTAGCGGTACCTACGAGCAGTACTTC
TRBV4-2	-	-	TRBJ1-1	CASSQGAENTEAFF	TGTGCCAGCAGCCAAGGAGCAGAAAACACTGAAGCTTTCTTT
TRBV28	TRBD1	-	TRBJ2-1	CASSPGGTGRNEQFF	TGTGCCAGCAGCCCAGGCGGGACAGGGAGAAATGAGCAGTTCTTC
TRBV19	-	-	TRBJ1-1	CASTHRDPPSSIGVDTEAFF	TGTGCCAGTACCCACCGGGACCCACCCTCTTCGATTGGGGTCGACACTGAAGCTTTCTTT
TRBV7-2	-	-	TRBJ2-7	CASSLVGGSGLYYEQYF	TGTGCCAGCAGCTTAGTCGGCGGCAGCGGTCTCTACTACGAGCAGTACTTC
TRBV19	-	few	TRBJ1-3	CASRNLGSGNTIYF	TGTGCCAGTAGGAACCTCGGCTCTGGAAACACCATATATTTT
TRBV19	-	-	TRBJ1-5	CASSILAGEQPQHF	TGTGCCAGTAGTATACTAGCGGGGGAGCAGCCCCAGCATTTT
TRBV6-1	-	-	TRBJ1-4	CASSDRVYNEKLFF	TGTGCCAGCAGTGACCGGGTCTATAATGAAAAACTGTTTTTT